This paragraph covers one T cell receptor (beta chain) sequence. The sample is drawn from a study of blood T cell repertoires in COVID-19. Study in general: T cells, B-cell-depleted T cells, or PBMCs provided the cDNA or gDNA that served as material.

From germline, CDR1 is SGHDT and CDR2 YYEEEE. The CDR3 spans 14 residues. Trimming shortened V by 2 bases and J by 4 bases, and 12 bases separated the two germline ends. The repertoire was sequenced with immunoSEQ multiplex PCR; TCRdb's copy has only in-frame clones and lacks some. The sample lists roughly 260,000 clones, about 80% occurring once. What was sequenced was PBMCs or T cells enriched from blood (not recorded which). The receptor was isolated from a woman aged 40 to 50 who had been exposed to COVID-19. The J gene is TRBJ1-2, the V gene TRBV5-6; D perhaps matches TRBD1 (5 bases). The CDR3 nucleotides are TGTGCCAGCAGCTTCTCGGGGGAGGGCTATGGCTACACCTTC. Its protein is CASSFSGEGYGYTF.